A single sample gave rise to the 14 T cell receptor beta chains below, sequenced in a study of Ad26.COV2.S vaccination and SARS-CoV-2 variants. The treatment: 19 received Ad26.COV2.S at low or high dose, single or two shots; about 5 received placebo; per-sample allocation not given. Day 63 following the first vaccine or placebo injection was when the samples were taken. Sequencing used immunoSEQ multiplex PCR; TCRdb keeps in-frame clones, though not all of them. Counted here are roughly 700,000 clones, roughly 90% occurring once; the ten biggest clones make up roughly 1.5%. The sequencing used peripheral blood, collected in a trial of Ad26.COV2.S vaccine versus placebo. The receptor set was obtained from a person aged 18-60 years who received the Ad26.COV2.S COVID-19 vaccine or a placebo.

V is TRBV30 and J is TRBJ2-6; TRBD1 or TRBD2 may be the D gene (5 bases each). Germline V CDR1 and CDR2: GTSNPN, SVGIG (reference sequence). V lost 2 bases, J lost 3 bases, and 11 bases lay in between. This CDR3 contains 15 residues. This chain's CDR3 is CAWSPGGIGANVLTF. The CDR3 DNA reads as TGTGCCTGGAGTCCTGGGGGAATTGGGGCCAACGTCCTGACTTTC. The variable domain in full, with the rest retrieved from reference TRBV30 and TRBJ2-6, is SQTIHQWPATLVQPVGSPLSLECTVEGTSNPNLYWYRQAAGRGLQLLFYSVGIGQISSEVPQNLSASRPQDRQFILSSKKLLLSDSGFYLCAWSPGGIGANVLTFGAGSRLTVL.

V and J are TRBV7-9 and TRBJ1-1, with no clear D. The V end was cut by 4 bases, the J end by 5 bases, with 8 bases between. Germline lookup yields CDR1 SEHNR and CDR2 FQNEAQ (reference sequence). CDR3 length: 12 residues. CDR3 protein: CASSSHPTEAFF. In DNA form, the CDR3 reads TGTGCCAGCAGCTCCCACCCGACTGAAGCTTTCTTT.

This clone was counted once. The J gene is TRBJ2-7, the V gene TRBV3-1 (or the pseudogene TRBV3-2); D is unresolved. The CDR3 covers 12 residues. The V end was cut by 2 bases, the J end by 5 bases, with 7 bases between. CDR1 LGHDT and CDR2 YNNKEL come from the germline V gene (reference sequence). CDR3 bases: TGTGCCAGCAGCCAATCCCGGCACGAGCAGTACTTC. It specifies CASSQSRHEQYF.

The chain couples TRBV6-4 to TRBJ2-1; D may be TRBD2 (6 bases). The CDR3 totals 14 residues. Germline CDR1 and CDR2: MRHNA and SNTAGT. Trimming pared 5 bases from V and 4 bases from J, leaving 12 bases between. CDR3 protein: CASSRDSIYNEQFF. The CDR3 DNA reads TGTGCCAGCAGTCGGGACTCAATTTACAATGAGCAGTTCTTC.

This clone was recorded once. The rearrangement joins TRBV19 to TRBJ1-5; no clear D gene. Per the germline V gene, CDR1 is LNHDA and CDR2 is SQIVND (reference sequence). The CDR3 is 16 amino acids. V lost 6 bases and J lost 5, with 20 bases in between. The CDR3 spells CASRGVEGALDQPQHF. DNA for the CDR3: TGTGCCAGTAGGGGAGTGGAAGGCGCCTTGGATCAGCCCCAGCATTTT.

This clone has only one observation. The V gene is TRBV6-1, the J gene TRBJ1-6, with D uncertain. Germline CDR1 and CDR2: MNHNS and SASEGT. The CDR3 totals 17 residues. V was trimmed by 0 bases and J by 0 bases, leaving 9 bases between them. For the CDR3, the DNA is TGTGCCAGCAGTGAAGCGCGGTGGAGCTCCTATAATTCACCCCTCCACTTT. It translates to CASSEARWSSYNSPLHF.

The CDR3 here is CASREGTTIQETQYF. In nucleotides, the CDR3 is TGTGCCAGCAGGGAAGGAACTACCATCCAAGAGACCCAGTACTTC. The rearrangement links TRBV7-2 to TRBJ2-5; no clear D gene. Trimming stripped 6 bases from V and 1 base from J, with 15 bases between. The length of the CDR3 is 15 residues. Germline V gives CDR1 SGHTA, CDR2 FQGNSA.

The genes are TRBV27 and TRBJ1-4, with D hard to call. V lost 9 bases, J lost 5 bases, and 1 base lay in between. Germline V gene lookup returns CDR1 MNHEY and CDR2 SMNVEV (reference sequence). The CDR3 runs 9 residues. Written as DNA, the CDR3 is TGTGCCAGAAATGAAAAACTGTTTTTT. This sequence encodes CARNEKLFF.

The V gene is TRBV19, the J gene TRBJ1-2, with a possible D match to TRBD1 (6 bases). V was trimmed by 1 base and J by 6 bases, leaving 15 bases between them. CDR3 length: 15 amino acids. Per the germline V gene, CDR1 is LNHDA and CDR2 is SQIVND (reference sequence). The DNA for the CDR3 is TGTGCCAGTAGTATAGTGGTGACAGGAGTCGATGGCTACACCTTC. Translated, it gives CASSIVVTGVDGYTF.

V gene TRBV24-1 combines with J gene TRBJ2-1; 15 nucleotides line up with TRBD2. The germline CDR1 and CDR2 sequences are KGHDR and SFDVKD. This CDR3 is 17 amino acids long. Losses at the gene ends were 4 bases for V and 8 bases for J; bases not matched to a gene: 8. The chain's CDR3 is CATSDPRTSGRVDEQFF. For the CDR3, the DNA is TGTGCCACCAGTGACCCCAGGACTAGCGGGAGGGTAGATGAGCAGTTCTTC.

J is TRBJ1-2 and V is TRBV11-2; D may be TRBD1 (6 bases). This CDR3 has 13 amino acids. Trimming took off 7 bases at V and 5 bases at J, with 14 bases between the two ends. CDR1 and CDR2 (germline): SGHAT, FQNNGV. The CDR3 sequence: CASNPGGAYGYTF. For the CDR3, the DNA is TGTGCCAGCAACCCGGGGGGGGCGTATGGCTACACCTTC.

V usage is TRBV2 and J usage is TRBJ1-2; D is uncertain. This CDR3 comprises 13 residues. The V and J ends lost 6 bases and 0 bases respectively, with 8 bases between them. Germline CDR1 is SNHLY and CDR2 is FYNNEI. CDR3 in DNA: TGTGCCAGCAGATGGACTGCTAACTATGGCTACACCTTC. Residues: CASRWTANYGYTF.

The chain employs TRBV5-6 and TRBJ2-3, with D uncertain. CDR3 length: 16 amino acids. V shed 2 bases and J shed 4 bases, with 17 bases lying between them. CDR1 and CDR2 (germline): SGHDT, YYEEEE. This CDR3 reads CASSLGRQYVADTQYF. Here the CDR3 DNA reads TGTGCCAGCAGCTTAGGTCGTCAATATGTGGCAGATACGCAGTATTTT.

This clone was seen just once. V usage is TRBV30 and J usage is TRBJ2-3, with 8 positions matching TRBD1. This CDR3 comprises 16 residues. Germline-derived CDR1 and CDR2 are GTSNPN and SVGIG (reference sequence). Trimming cost V 3 bases and J 3 bases; bases outside gene matches: 11. The CDR3 region is CAWRRPTGGGTDTQYF. The CDR3 DNA reads as TGTGCCTGGAGAAGGCCTACAGGGGGTGGGACAGATACGCAGTATTTT.